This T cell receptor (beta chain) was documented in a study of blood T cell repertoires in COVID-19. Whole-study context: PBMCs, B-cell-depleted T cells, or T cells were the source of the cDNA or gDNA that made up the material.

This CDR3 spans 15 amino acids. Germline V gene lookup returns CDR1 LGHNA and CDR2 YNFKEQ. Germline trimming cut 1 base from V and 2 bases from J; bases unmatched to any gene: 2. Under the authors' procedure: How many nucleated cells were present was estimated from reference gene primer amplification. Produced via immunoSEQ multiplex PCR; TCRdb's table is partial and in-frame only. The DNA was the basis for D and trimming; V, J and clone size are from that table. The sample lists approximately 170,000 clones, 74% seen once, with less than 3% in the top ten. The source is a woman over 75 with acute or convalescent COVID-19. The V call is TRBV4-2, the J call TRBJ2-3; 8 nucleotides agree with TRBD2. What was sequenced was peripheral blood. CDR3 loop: CASSQGLAYTDTQYF. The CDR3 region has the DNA TGTGCCAGCAGCCAAGGACTAGCGTACACAGATACGCAGTATTTT.